Listed below are T cell receptor beta chains from one sample, sequenced in a study of blood T cell repertoires in COVID-19. Only in-frame clones appear in the TCRdb table, and some are missing; sequencing was by immunoSEQ multiplex PCR. The sample contains 200,000 or so clones, 80% to 85% of which appear only once. Material: peripheral blood. These TCRs come from a woman aged 25 to 39 who had recovered from COVID-19. CDR3s include the opening cysteine and the closing phenylalanine or tryptophan.

j_call	cdr3_length	v_call	cdr3_aa
TRBJ2-2	17	TRBV29-1	CSAPPGGFVVGRGELFF
TRBJ2-7	14	TRBV7-3	CASSSTGGTGEQYF
TRBJ1-6	16	TRBV19	CASRAADPGGLAPLHF
TRBJ2-7	14	TRBV6-5	CASSYSRQSYEQYF
TRBJ1-1	13	TRBV19	CASSYGVVTEAFF
TRBJ2-7	15	TRBV25-1	CASSEGDTITYEQYF
TRBJ2-7	15	TRBV19	CASSISLAGGYEQYF
TRBJ1-1	15	TRBV18	CASSLRDRAFKGAFF
TRBJ2-7	14	TRBV6-6	CASSYGRNDYEQYF
TRBJ2-7	15	TRBV28	CASSWAPPGSYEQYF
TRBJ1-5	13	TRBV19	CASSPTDSQPQHF
TRBJ1-6	13	TRBV25-1	CASRSRLNSPLHF
TRBJ1-5	15	TRBV19	CASSPREGNQEPQHF
TRBJ2-7	15	TRBV27	CASSLSGTSGREQYF
TRBJ2-1	14	TRBV7-9	CASSLIAGYNEQFF
TRBJ2-4	14	TRBV2	CAGQGSAGGDIQYF
TRBJ1-4	13	TRBV5-6	CASSLAGDEKLFF
TRBJ1-4	14	TRBV28	CASSTGATNEKLFF
TRBJ2-7	13	TRBV2	CASTRGSGAEQYF
TRBJ2-1	15	TRBV7-9	CASSFGQQLDNEQFF
TRBJ2-7	14	TRBV5-6	CASSSTGIRYEQYF
TRBJ1-1	14	TRBV7-9	CASSLVPRDTEAFF
TRBJ2-3	15	TRBV5-1	CASAASGFLTDTQYF
TRBJ2-7	14	TRBV5-1	CASSPLRENDEQYF
TRBJ2-1	12	TRBV10-1	CASSDPGNEQFF
TRBJ2-1	16	TRBV24-1	CATSDSRAGTYNEQFF
TRBJ2-1	12	TRBV4-2	CASSQDEDSQFF
TRBJ1-2	13	TRBV10-1	CASSDGQGKGYTF
TRBJ1-2	13	TRBV6-5	CASSLLTNYGYTF
TRBJ1-1	17	TRBV18	CASSPPGTGAGLTEAFF
TRBJ2-3	16	TRBV4-1	CASSQSSVPGDDTQYF
TRBJ2-5	14	TRBV29-1	CSVVSGGAGETQYF
TRBJ2-7	15	TRBV5-1	CASSLGRGSLYEQYF
TRBJ2-1	16	TRBV24-1	CATSDLPGLVSNEQFF
TRBJ1-1	14	TRBV27	CASSFSGGTIEAFF
TRBJ2-1	17	TRBV10-3	CAISEDPGTGRINEQFF
TRBJ2-3	14	TRBV5-1	CASSPLVVSDTQYF
TRBJ2-5	11	TRBV28	CASSGLETQYF
TRBJ1-1	15	TRBV27	CASIPHREGNTEAFF
TRBJ2-3	18	TRBV7-2	CASSLTSGRAGRQYTQYF
TRBJ2-1	13	TRBV13	CASSYGYVNEQFF
TRBJ1-2	13	TRBV6-6	CASSYKAGGGYTF
TRBJ1-3	15	TRBV5-1	CASSLTGQNGNTIYF
TRBJ2-7	15	TRBV5-1	CASSLSGLAGVEQYF
TRBJ1-3	15	TRBV28	CASSRTTGSGNTIYF